The source of this TCR beta chain is a study of post-analysis software for immune sequencing data. Study background: The disease courses covered relapsing-remitting, secondary progressive and progressive-relapsing multiple sclerosis. Regarding the study as a whole: TRBV5-6, TRBV5-1 and TRBV20-1 were among several TRBV segments more frequent in patients than controls. Clustering by F measure revealed strong co-clustering among samples prepared together in one batch. Significantly lower normalized Chao1 diversity was found in patients with multiple sclerosis relative to controls.

TCR beta cDNA libraries had unique molecular identifiers. The yield from roughly 1 to 10 million T cells was some 500,000 cDNA molecules in total. One entry per CDR3 protein results from TCRdb running MiXCR on the PCR reads. The sample contains 650,000 to 850,000 distinct CDR3 sequences, approximately 50% of which appear only once. Per the germline V gene, CDR1 is SGHTA and CDR2 is FQGNSA. CDR3 size: 16 residues. With respect to this clonotype: Its specificity is not known.

The sequence came from a girl between 5 and 17 years old with multiple sclerosis. Sequenced: blood. J is TRBJ2-4 and V is TRBV7-2, with D hard to call. The J call may be wrong; the DNA end is better matched by TRBJ2-7. The CDR3 DNA sequence: TGTGCCAGCAGCTTATTTGACGGCATTCTCTCTTGCGAGCAGTACTTC. Protein sequence: CASSLFDGILSCEQYF.